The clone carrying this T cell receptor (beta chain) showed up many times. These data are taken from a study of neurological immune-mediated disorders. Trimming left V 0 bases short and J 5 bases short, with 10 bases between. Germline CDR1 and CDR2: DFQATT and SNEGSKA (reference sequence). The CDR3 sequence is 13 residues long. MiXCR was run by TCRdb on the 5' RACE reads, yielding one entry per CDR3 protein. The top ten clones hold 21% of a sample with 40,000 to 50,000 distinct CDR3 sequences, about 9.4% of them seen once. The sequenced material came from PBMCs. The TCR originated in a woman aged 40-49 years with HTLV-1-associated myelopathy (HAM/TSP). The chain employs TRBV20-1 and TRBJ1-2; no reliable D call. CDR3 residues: CSARDRRLYGYTF. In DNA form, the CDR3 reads TGCAGTGCTAGAGATCGACGGCTATATGGCTACACCTTC.